This section outlines one TCR beta chain sequence together with its context. It is likely a read error, because the conserved phenylalanine at the end of the CDR3 is missing. Unsorted whole blood yielded blood RNA, and germline DNA was extracted as well. The entry originates in a study of tumor-infiltrating lymphocytes in primary liver carcinoma. The authors made TCR beta cDNA from approximately 500 ng total RNA with a constant-region primer. Investigators got TCR beta libraries out of three nested multiplex PCR rounds, done with slightly modified ARM-PCR. Each of the first two PCR rounds ran about 9 cycles with TRBV1-TRBV30 forward and C-beta reverse primers. TCRdb re-called the multiplex PCR reads through MiXCR, storing one row per CDR3 protein. The sample carries approximately 310,000 distinct CDR3 sequences, 60% to 80% recorded once. CDR1 and CDR2 (germline): SGHNT, YYREEE (reference sequence). This CDR3 comprises 14 residues. Between the trimmed V and J ends, which lost 0 bases and 2 bases, there was a span of 8 bases.

This chain uses TRBV5-4 with TRBJ2-5; D is undetermined. Sequenced: peripheral blood. This receptor was obtained from a man in his forties or fifties with primary liver carcinoma and hepatitis B virus infection. The CDR3 reads CASSLAGSQETQYL. Here the CDR3 DNA reads TGTGCCAGCAGCTTGGCGGGCAGTCAAGAGACCCAGTACCTC.